This T cell receptor (beta chain) originates from a study of shared clonotypes between healthy human individuals. Study observations and caveats: Sequencing depth was expected to affect clonotype sharing among donors. Researchers sampled only blood; tissue repertoires likely differ.

About this clone itself: Its antigen is unknown.

The CDR3 is 13 amino acids. Trimming stripped 6 bases from V and 0 bases from J, with 12 bases between. Germline assignment: CDR1 SQVTM and CDR2 ANQGSEA. Assay runs were performed at deep level. The sorted-subset replicate PCRs were given around 200 ng DNA, which is 27,000 or so T cell genomes. Only in-frame clones appear in the TCRdb table, and some are missing; sequencing was by immunoSEQ multiplex PCR. The sample includes some 2,500,000 clones, 93% of them seen just once. The V and J genes are TRBV29-1 and TRBJ2-7; a possible D gene is TRBD1 (5 bases). This receptor was obtained from a man aged 18 to 29 in good health. Some clones in this sample may be carry-over from other donors' samples. Sequencing was done on a sample of naive CD4+ T cells from PBMCs. The subset here: CD45RA+ positively selected. The CDR3 nucleotides are TGCAGCGTCGAAATCAGGGCCTCCTACGAGCAGTACTTC. It yields the protein CSVEIRASYEQYF.